These 5 T cell receptor beta chains originate from one sample sequenced in a study of shared clonotypes between healthy human individuals. Profiling relied on immunoSEQ multiplex PCR, and the TCRdb table lists in-frame clones only, not all of them. The table shows some 2.3 million clones, with 85% to 95% occurring only once. The sample taken for sequencing was naive CD4+ T cells from PBMCs. This sample's subset: CD45RA+ positively selected. These receptor sequences come from a man between 18 and 35 years old in good health. Some clones in this sample may be carry-over from other donors' samples.

The genes are TRBV5-1 and TRBJ1-6; weak D call: TRBD1 (5 bases). Germline values: CDR1 SGHRS, CDR2 YFSETQ. CDR3 length: 14 amino acids. V was cut by 7 bases and J by 4 bases, with 12 bases left in between. The CDR3, as DNA: TGCGCCAGCGGGACGGGGGATTATAATTCACCCCTCCACTTT. Translated: CASGTGDYNSPLHF. The full variable domain, in which reference TRBV5-1 and TRBJ1-6 provide the parts outside the CDR3, is KAGVTQTPRYLIKTRGQQVTLSCSPISGHRSVSWYQQTPGQGLQFLFEYFSETQRNKGNFPGRFSGRQFSNSRSEMNVSTLELGDSALYLCASGTGDYNSPLHFGNGTRLTVT.

The chain has TRBV5-1 and TRBJ1-1, with TRBD1 identical over 11 bases. The CDR3 loop spans 16 amino acids. The ends lost 4 bases at V and 1 base at J; junction bases unmatched: 6. Germline V gene data show CDR1 as SGHRS and CDR2 as YFSETQ. The CDR3 sequence: CASSIRTGGTNTEAFF. CDR3 coding DNA: TGCGCCAGCAGCATCCGGACAGGGGGCACGAACACTGAAGCTTTCTTT.

V gene TRBV28 combines with J gene TRBJ1-1; TRBD1 aligns across 8 bases. This CDR3 region has 14 residues. J was trimmed by 9 bases and V by 2 bases; bases with no gene match: 8. The V gene's germline CDR1 is MDHEN and CDR2 SYDVKM. The CDR3 DNA follows: TGTGCCAGCAGTTTAATTAGGACAGGGTCCAAAGCTTTCTTT. It yields the protein CASSLIRTGSKAFF.

This rearrangement joins TRBV29-1 to TRBJ2-6; TRBD2 matches 12 bases. This CDR3 is 16 amino acids long. Looked up from germline, CDR1 is SQVTM and CDR2 is ANQGSEA. V dropped 3 bases and J dropped 0; count of bases not matched to a gene: 0. CDR3 loop: CSVETSGSSGANVLTF. CDR3 nucleotides: TGCAGCGTTGAGACTAGCGGGAGCTCTGGGGCCAACGTCCTGACTTTC.

The chain carries TRBV5-1 and TRBJ1-1; no definite D call. V was cut by 0 bases and J by 4 bases, with 10 bases left in between. Germline CDR1 and CDR2: SGHRS and YFSETQ. This CDR3 comprises 14 residues. CDR3 residues: CASSLGAPSTEAFF. As DNA, the CDR3 is TGCGCCAGCAGCTTGGGGGCGCCGAGCACTGAAGCTTTCTTT.